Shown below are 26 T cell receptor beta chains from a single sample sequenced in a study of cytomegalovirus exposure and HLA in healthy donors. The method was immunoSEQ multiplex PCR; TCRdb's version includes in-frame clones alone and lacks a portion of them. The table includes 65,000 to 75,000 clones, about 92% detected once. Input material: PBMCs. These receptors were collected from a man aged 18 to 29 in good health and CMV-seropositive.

This CDR3 reads CSVAGSSYEQYF. The CDR3 DNA sequence: TGCAGCGTGGCCGGGTCCTCCTACGAGCAGTACTTC. The chain combines TRBV29-1 with TRBJ2-7; D not certain. Germline V gene lookup returns CDR1 SQVTM and CDR2 ANQGSEA. The CDR3 consists of 12 residues. With 6 bases removed from V and 0 bases from J, the gap between germline ends came to 9 bases.

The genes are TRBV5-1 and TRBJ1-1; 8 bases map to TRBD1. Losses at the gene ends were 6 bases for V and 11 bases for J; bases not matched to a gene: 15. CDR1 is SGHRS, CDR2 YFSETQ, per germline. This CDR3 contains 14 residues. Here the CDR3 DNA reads TGCGCCAGCAAACCTCAGGGGGCGATGACGAAGGCTTTCTTT. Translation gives CASKPQGAMTKAFF.

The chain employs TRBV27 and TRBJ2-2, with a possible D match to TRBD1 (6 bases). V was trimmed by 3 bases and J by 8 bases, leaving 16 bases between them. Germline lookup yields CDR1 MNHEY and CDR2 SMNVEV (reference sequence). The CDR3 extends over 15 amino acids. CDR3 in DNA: TGTGCCAGCAGTTTGGACAGAACTATAAGGGGGGAGCTGTTTTTT. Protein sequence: CASSLDRTIRGELFF.

The CDR3 reads CASTKMPGVREYNEQFF. CDR3 nucleotides: TGTGCCAGCACCAAAATGCCGGGGGTACGGGAGTACAATGAGCAGTTCTTC. The chain has TRBV11-2 and TRBJ2-1, with D possibly TRBD2 on 6 matching bases. Germline V gene lookup returns CDR1 SGHAT and CDR2 FQNNGV. V lost 7 bases to trimming and J lost 4 bases, with 23 bases between them. CDR3 length: 17 amino acids.

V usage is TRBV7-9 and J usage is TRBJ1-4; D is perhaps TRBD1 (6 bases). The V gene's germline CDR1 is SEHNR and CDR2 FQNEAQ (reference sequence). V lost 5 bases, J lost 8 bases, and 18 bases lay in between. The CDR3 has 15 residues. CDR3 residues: CASSPEGHMGEKLFF. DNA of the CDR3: TGTGCCAGCAGCCCAGAGGGACATATGGGGGAAAAACTGTTTTTT.

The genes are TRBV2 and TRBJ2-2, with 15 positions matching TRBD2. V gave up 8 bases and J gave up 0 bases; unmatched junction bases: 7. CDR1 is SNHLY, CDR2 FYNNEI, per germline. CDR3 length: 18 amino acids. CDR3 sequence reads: CASDSGLAGGSNTGELFF. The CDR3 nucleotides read TGTGCCAGCGACTCGGGACTAGCGGGAGGATCGAACACCGGGGAGCTGTTTTTT.

The CDR3 reads CASSLKPYEQYF. The CDR3 bases are TGCGCCAGCAGCTTGAAGCCCTACGAGCAGTACTTC. V is TRBV5-1 and J is TRBJ2-7; no clear D. The CDR3 extends over 12 amino acids. Germline V gene sequence: CDR1 SGHRS, CDR2 YFSETQ. Trimming removed 1 base at V and 2 bases at J, with 4 bases between.

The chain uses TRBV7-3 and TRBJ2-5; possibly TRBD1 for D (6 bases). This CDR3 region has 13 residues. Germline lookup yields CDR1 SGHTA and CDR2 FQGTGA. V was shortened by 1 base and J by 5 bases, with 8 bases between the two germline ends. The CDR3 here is CASSLRGLETQYF. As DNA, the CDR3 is TGTGCCAGCAGCTTAAGGGGGCTGGAGACCCAGTACTTC.

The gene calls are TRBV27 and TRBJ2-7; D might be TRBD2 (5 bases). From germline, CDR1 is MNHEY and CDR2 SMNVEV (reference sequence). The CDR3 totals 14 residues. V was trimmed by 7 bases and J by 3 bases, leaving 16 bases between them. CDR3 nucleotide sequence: TGTGCCAGCAAAGAACCGGGGAGACACTACGAGCAGTACTTC. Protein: CASKEPGRHYEQYF.

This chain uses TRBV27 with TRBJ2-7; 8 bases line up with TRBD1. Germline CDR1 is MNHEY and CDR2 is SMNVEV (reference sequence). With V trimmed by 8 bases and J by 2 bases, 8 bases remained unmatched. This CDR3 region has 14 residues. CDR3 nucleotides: TGTGCCAGCGGGCAAGGGACAGGAGCCTACGAGCAGTACTTC. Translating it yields CASGQGTGAYEQYF.

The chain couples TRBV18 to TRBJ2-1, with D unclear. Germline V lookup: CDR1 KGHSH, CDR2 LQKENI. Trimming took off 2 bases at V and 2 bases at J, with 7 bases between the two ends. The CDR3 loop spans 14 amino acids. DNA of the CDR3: TGTGCCAGCTCACCAGATCAGACCTACAATGAGCAGTTCTTC. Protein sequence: CASSPDQTYNEQFF. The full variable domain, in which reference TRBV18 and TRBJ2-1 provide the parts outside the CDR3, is NAGVMQNPRHLVRRRGQEARLRCSPMKGHSHVYWYRQLPEEGLKFMVYLQKENIIDESGMPKERFSAEFPKEGPSILRIQQVVRGDSAAYFCASSPDQTYNEQFFGPGTRLTVL.

The DNA for the CDR3 is TGTGCCAGCAGTCCTTCAGGGGGCGCCCCGGGCGAGCAGTACTTC. It codes for CASSPSGGAPGEQYF. The rearrangement uses TRBV6-6 and TRBJ2-7, with 8 nucleotides matching TRBD1. This CDR3 spans 15 amino acids. Germline CDR1 reads MNHNY; CDR2 reads SVGAGI (reference sequence). Trimming took 5 bases from V and 6 from J; bases not matched to a gene: 12.

CDR3 nucleotide sequence: TGTGCCACCCACGGGGGGGTGAACACCGGGGAGCTGTTTTTT. It specifies CATHGGVNTGELFF. V gene TRBV11-2 combines with J gene TRBJ2-2, with 8 nucleotides matching TRBD2. J lost 1 base, V lost 10 bases, and 5 bases had no gene match. Germline CDR1 is SGHAT and CDR2 is FQNNGV. The CDR3 loop spans 14 amino acids.

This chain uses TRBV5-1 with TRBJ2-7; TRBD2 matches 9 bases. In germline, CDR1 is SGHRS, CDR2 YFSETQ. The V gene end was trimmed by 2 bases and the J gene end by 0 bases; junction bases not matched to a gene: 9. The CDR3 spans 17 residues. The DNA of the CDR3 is TGCGCCAGCAGCTTCGGCTCGACTAGCGGAAGCTCCTACGAGCAGTACTTC. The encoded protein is CASSFGSTSGSSYEQYF.

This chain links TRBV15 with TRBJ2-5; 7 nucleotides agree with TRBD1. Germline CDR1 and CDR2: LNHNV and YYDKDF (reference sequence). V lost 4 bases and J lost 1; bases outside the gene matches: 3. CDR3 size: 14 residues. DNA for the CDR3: TGTGCCACCAGCATGGGACAGCTCCAAGAGACCCAGTACTTC. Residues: CATSMGQLQETQYF.

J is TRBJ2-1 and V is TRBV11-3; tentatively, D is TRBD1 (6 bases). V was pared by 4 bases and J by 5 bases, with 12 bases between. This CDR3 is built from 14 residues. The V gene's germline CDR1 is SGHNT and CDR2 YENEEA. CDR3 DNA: TGTGCCAGCAGCTCTTACGGACAGAACAATGAGCAGTTCTTC. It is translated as CASSSYGQNNEQFF.

The CDR3 sequence is CASSFYAGSNQPQHF. In DNA, the CDR3 is TGTGCCAGCAGCTTTTACGCAGGTAGCAATCAGCCCCAGCATTTT. V is TRBV5-6 and J is TRBJ1-5; D ambiguous. Looked up from germline, CDR1 is SGHDT and CDR2 is YYEEEE. The CDR3 spans 15 residues. V lost 2 bases and J 0 bases, leaving 9 bases between the germline ends. The full variable domain, rest sourced from reference TRBV5-6 and TRBJ1-5, is DAGVTQSPTHLIKTRGQQVTLRCSPKSGHDTVSWYQQALGQGPQFIFQYYEEEERQRGNFPDRFSGHQFPNYSSELNVNALLLGDSALYLCASSFYAGSNQPQHFGDGTRLSIL.

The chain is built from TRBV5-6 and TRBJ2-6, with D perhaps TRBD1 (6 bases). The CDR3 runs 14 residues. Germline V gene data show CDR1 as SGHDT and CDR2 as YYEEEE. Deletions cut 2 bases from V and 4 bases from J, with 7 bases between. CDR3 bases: TGTGCCAGCAGCTTTGGGACAGGGGCCAACGTCCTGACTTTC. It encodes CASSFGTGANVLTF.

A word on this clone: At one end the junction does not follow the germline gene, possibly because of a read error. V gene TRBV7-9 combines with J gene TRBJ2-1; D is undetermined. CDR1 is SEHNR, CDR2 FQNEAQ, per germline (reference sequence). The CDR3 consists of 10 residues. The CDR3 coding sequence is TGTGCCAGCTCCGACAATGAGCAGTTCTTC. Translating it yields CASSDNEQFF.

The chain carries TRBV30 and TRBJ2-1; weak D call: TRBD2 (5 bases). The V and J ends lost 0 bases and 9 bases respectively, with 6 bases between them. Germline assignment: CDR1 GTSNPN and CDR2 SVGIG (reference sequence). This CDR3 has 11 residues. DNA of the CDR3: TGTGCCTGGAGTGTGGGGAGTGAGCAGTTCTTC. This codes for CAWSVGSEQFF.

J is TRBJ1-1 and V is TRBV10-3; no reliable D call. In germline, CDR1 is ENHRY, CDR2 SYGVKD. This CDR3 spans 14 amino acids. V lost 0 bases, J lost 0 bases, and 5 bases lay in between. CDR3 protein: CAISESAVNTEAFF. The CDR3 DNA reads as TGTGCCATCAGTGAGTCGGCAGTGAACACTGAAGCTTTCTTT.

The CDR3 DNA sequence: TGTGCCAGCAGTGAAGCGACAGGGGGTTCTTACACTGAAGCTTTCTTT. Its translation is CASSEATGGSYTEAFF. The J gene is TRBJ1-1, the V gene TRBV2; 9 positions agree with TRBD1. CDR1 and CDR2 from the germline V gene are SNHLY and FYNNEI. V shed 0 bases, J shed 3 bases, and the junction held 5 bases outside the gene matches. This CDR3 has 16 amino acids.

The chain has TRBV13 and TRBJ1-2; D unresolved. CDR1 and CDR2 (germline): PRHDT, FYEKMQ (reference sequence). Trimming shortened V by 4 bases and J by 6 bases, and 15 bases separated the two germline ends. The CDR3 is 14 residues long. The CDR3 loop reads CASSSPEEPHGYTF. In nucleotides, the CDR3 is TGTGCCAGCAGCTCCCCCGAGGAGCCCCATGGCTACACCTTC.

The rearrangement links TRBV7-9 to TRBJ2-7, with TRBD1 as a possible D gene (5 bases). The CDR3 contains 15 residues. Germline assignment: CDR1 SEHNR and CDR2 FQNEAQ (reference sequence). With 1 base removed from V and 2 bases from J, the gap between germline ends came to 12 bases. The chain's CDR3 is CASSLGRRQTYEQYF. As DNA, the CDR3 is TGTGCCAGCAGCTTAGGCCGGCGACAGACCTACGAGCAGTACTTC. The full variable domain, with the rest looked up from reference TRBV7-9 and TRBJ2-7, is DTGVSQNPRHKITKRGQNVTFRCDPISEHNRLYWYRQTLGQGPEFLTYFQNEAQLEKSRLLSDRFSAERPKGSFSTLEIQRTEQGDSAMYLCASSLGRRQTYEQYFGPGTRLTVT.

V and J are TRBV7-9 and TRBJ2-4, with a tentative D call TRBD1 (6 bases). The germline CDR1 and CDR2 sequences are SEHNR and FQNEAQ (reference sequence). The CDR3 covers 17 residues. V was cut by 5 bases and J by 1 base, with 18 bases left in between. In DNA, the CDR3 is TGTGCCAGCAGCCTAATCTCAGGGGCTCAGGCCAAAAACATTCAGTACTTC. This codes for CASSLISGAQAKNIQYF.

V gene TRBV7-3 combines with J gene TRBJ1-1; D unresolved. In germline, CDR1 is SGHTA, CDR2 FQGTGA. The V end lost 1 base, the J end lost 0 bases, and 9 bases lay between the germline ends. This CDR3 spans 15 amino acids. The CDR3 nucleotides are TGTGCCAGCAGCTTAATTGGAGGGATGAACACTGAAGCTTTCTTT. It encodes CASSLIGGMNTEAFF.